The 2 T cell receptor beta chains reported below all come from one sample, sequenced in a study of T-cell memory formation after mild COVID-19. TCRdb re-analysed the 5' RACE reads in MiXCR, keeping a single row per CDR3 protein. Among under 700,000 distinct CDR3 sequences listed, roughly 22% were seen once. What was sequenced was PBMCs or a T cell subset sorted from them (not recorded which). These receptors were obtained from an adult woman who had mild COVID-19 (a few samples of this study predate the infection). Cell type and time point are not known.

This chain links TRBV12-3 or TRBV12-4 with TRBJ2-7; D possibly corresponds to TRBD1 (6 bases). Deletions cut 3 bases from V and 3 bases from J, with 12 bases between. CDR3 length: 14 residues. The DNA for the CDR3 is TGTGCCAGCAGTTTGCAGGGGATACGCTACGAGCAGTACTTC. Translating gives CASSLQGIRYEQYF.

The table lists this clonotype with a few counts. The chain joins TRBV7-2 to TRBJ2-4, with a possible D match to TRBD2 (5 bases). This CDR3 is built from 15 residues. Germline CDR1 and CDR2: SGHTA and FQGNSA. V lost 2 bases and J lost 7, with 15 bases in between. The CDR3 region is CASSLQLGRDNIQYF. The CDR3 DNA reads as TGTGCCAGCAGCTTACAGCTAGGACGGGATAACATTCAGTACTTC.